This paragraph covers one T cell receptor (beta chain) sequence. The sample comes from a study of blood T cell repertoires in COVID-19. About the study: The origin of the acute and convalescent COVID-19 samples was the United States, Italy and Spain. T cells, B-cell-depleted T cells, or PBMCs provided the cDNA or gDNA that served as material.

V was cut by 0 bases and J by 5 bases, with 8 bases left in between. This CDR3 spans 13 amino acids. Germline-derived CDR1 and CDR2 are SGHRS and YFSETQ. As originally analysed: Nucleated cell counts were estimated from reference gene primer amplification. The repertoire was sequenced with immunoSEQ multiplex PCR; TCRdb's copy has only in-frame clones and lacks some. V and J calls and clone size follow that table, whereas D and trimming were derived from the DNA. The sample holds about 240,000 clones, about 86% seen once. The sequencing sample was made of peripheral blood. The chain uses TRBV5-1 and TRBJ2-5; no firm D call. The TCR comes from a woman in her thirties who had recovered from COVID-19. CDR3: CASSLEPGETQYF. In nucleotides, the CDR3 is TGCGCCAGCAGCTTGGAACCCGGTGAGACCCAGTACTTC.